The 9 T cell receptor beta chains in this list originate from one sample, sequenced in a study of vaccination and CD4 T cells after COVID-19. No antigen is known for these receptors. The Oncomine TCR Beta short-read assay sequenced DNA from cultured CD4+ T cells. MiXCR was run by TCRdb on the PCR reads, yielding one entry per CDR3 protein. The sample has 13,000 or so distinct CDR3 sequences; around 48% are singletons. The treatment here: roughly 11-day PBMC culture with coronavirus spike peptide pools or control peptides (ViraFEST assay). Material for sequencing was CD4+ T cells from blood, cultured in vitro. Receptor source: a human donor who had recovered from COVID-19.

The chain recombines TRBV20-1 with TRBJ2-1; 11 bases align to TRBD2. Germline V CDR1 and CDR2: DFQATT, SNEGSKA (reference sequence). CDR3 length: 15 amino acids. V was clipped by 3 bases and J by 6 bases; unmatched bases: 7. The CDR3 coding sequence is TGCAGTGCTAGTACATTAGCGGGGGGGCTCAATGAGCAGTTCTTC. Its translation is CSASTLAGGLNEQFF.

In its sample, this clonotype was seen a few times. The CDR3 sequence is CASSYYRGGASTDTQYF. The CDR3 region has the DNA TGTGCCAGCAGTTACTATCGCGGGGGGGCTAGCACAGATACGCAGTATTTT. V and J are TRBV6-5 and TRBJ2-3; 9 nucleotides agree with TRBD2. Per germline, CDR1 MNHEY and CDR2 SVGAGI. V shed 1 base and J 0 bases; nucleotides not matched to a gene: 5. This CDR3 contains 17 residues.

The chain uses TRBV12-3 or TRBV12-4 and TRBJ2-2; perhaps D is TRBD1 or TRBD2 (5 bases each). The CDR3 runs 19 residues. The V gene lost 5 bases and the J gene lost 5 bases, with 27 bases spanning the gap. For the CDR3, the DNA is TGTGCCAGCAGTCTCCACCGAGGGGATACGGGTGGGGAGACCGGGGAGCTGTTTTTT. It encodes CASSLHRGDTGGETGELFF.

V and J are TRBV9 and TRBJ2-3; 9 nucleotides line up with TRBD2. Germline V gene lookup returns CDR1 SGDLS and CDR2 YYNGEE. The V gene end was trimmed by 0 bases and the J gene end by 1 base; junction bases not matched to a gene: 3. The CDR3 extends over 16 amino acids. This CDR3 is CASSVEASGGTDTQYF. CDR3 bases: TGTGCCAGCAGCGTAGAAGCTAGCGGGGGCACAGATACGCAGTATTTT.

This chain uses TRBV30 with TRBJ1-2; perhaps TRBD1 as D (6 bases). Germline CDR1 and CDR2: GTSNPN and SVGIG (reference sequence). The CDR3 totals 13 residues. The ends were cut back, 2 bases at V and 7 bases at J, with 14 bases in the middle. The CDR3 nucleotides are TGTGCCTGGAGTCTGGCGGCAGGGGTTGGCTACACCTTC. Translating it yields CAWSLAAGVGYTF.

The CDR3 region is CATSVKGNSPLHF. Written as DNA, the CDR3 is TGTGCCACCAGTGTCAAGGGGAATTCACCCCTCCACTTT. V usage is TRBV24-1 and J usage is TRBJ1-6, with a weak D call TRBD1 (5 bases). The V and J ends lost 5 bases and 7 bases respectively, with 8 bases between them. Germline loops: CDR1 KGHDR, CDR2 SFDVKD. This CDR3 comprises 13 residues.

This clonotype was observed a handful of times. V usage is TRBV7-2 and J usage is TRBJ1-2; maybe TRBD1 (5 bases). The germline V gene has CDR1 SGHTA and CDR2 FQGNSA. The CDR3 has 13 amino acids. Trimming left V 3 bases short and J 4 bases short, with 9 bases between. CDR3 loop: CASSFGGAYGYTF. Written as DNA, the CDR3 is TGTGCCAGCAGCTTTGGAGGGGCCTATGGCTACACCTTC.

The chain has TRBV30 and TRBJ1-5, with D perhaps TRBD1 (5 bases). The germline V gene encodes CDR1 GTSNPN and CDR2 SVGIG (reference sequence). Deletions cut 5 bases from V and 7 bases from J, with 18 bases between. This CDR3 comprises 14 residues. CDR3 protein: CAWDVGGANQPQHF. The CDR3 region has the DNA TGTGCCTGGGATGTCGGCGGGGCGAACCAGCCCCAGCATTTT.

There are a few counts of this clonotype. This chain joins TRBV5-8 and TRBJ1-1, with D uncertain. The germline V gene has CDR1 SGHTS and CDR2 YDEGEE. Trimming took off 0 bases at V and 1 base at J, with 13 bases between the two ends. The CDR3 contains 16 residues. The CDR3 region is CASSLVGVGRNTEAFF. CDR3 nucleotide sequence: TGTGCCAGCAGCTTGGTAGGTGTCGGGCGGAACACTGAAGCTTTCTTT.